This T cell receptor beta chain appears in the sequencing data of a study of Graves' ophthalmopathy and Graves' hyperthyroidism. Germline lookup yields CDR1 DFQATT and CDR2 SNEGSKA (reference sequence). The CDR3 has 12 residues. Between the trimmed V and J ends, which lost 3 bases and 7 bases, there was a span of 10 bases. This clonotype was seen ten or more times. Amplification from RNA transcripts yielded the TCR beta CDR3 regions. Investigators did first-round RT-PCR with HTBI primers, then second-round multiplex PCR. From the multiplex PCR reads, TCRdb called clonotypes with MiXCR, one entry per CDR3 protein. The sample yields about 640,000 distinct CDR3 sequences, approximately 39% seen once.

The source is an adult man with Graves' ophthalmopathy. The sequenced material came from peripheral blood. This rearrangement joins TRBV20-1 to TRBJ1-5, with no clear D. As DNA, the CDR3 is TGCAGTGCTAGGGAGGACTGGCAGCCCCAGCATTTT. Encoded protein: CSAREDWQPQHF.